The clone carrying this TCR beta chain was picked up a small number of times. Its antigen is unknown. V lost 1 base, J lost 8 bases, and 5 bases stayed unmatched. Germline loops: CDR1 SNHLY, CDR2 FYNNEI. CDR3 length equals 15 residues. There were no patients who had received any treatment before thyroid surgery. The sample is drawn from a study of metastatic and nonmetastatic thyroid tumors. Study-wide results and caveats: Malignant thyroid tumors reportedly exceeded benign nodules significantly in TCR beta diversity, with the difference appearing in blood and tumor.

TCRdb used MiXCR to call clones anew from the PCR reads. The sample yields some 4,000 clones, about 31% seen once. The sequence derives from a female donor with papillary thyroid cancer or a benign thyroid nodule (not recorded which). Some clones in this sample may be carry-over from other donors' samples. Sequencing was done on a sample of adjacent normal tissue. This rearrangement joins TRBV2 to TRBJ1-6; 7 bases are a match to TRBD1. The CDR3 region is CASSEGTGYHSPLHF. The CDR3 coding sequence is TGTGCCAGCAGTGAAGGGACAGGATATCATTCACCCCTCCACTTT.